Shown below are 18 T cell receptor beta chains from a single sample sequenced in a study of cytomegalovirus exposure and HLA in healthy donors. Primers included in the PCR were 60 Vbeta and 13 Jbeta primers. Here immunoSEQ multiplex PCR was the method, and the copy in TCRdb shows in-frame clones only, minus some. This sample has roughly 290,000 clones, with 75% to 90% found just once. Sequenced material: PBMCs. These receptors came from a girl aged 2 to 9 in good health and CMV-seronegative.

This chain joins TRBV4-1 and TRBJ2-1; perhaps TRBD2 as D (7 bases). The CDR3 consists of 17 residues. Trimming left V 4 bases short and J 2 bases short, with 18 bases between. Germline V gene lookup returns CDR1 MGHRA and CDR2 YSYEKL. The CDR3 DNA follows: TGCGCCAGCAGCCCAACTCGAATGGGGGGGCCCTACAATGAGCAGTTCTTC. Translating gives CASSPTRMGGPYNEQFF.

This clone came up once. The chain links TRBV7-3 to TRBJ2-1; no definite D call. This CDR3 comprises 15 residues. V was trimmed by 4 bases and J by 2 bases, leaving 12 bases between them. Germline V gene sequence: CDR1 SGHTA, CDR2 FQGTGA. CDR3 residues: CASSYDLATYNEQFF. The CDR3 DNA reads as TGTGCCAGCAGCTACGACTTGGCCACCTACAATGAGCAGTTCTTC. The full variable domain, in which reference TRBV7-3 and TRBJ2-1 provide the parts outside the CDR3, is GAGVSQTPSNKVTEKGKYVELRCDPISGHTALYWYRQSLGQGPEFLIYFQGTGAADDSGLPNDRFFAVRPEGSVSTLKIQRTERGDSAVYLCASSYDLATYNEQFFGPGTRLTVL.

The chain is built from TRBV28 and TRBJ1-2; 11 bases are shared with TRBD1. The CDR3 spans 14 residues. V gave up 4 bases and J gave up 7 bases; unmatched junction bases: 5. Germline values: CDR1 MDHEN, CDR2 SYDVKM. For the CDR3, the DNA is TGTGCCAGCAGTTCCACAGGACAGGGGGCTGGCTACACCTTC. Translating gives CASSSTGQGAGYTF.

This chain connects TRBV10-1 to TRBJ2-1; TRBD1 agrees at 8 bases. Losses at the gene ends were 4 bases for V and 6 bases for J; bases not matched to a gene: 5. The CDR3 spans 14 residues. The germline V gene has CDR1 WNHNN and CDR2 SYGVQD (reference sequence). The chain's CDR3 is CASSADRERNEQFF. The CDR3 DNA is TGCGCCAGCAGTGCGGACAGGGAACGCAATGAGCAGTTCTTC.

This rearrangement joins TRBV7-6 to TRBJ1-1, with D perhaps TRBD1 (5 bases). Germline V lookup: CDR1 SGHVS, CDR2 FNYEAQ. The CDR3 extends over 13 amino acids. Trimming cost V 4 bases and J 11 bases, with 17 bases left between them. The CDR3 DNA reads TGTGCCAGCAGCTCCTGGTGGCAGGGTCGGGCTTTCTTT. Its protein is CASSSWWQGRAFF. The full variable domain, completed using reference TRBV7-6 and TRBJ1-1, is GAGVSQSPRYKVTKRGQDVALRCDPISGHVSLYWYRQALGQGPEFLTYFNYEAQQDKSGLPNDRFSAERPEGSISTLTIQRTEQRDSAMYRCASSSWWQGRAFFGQGTRLTVV.

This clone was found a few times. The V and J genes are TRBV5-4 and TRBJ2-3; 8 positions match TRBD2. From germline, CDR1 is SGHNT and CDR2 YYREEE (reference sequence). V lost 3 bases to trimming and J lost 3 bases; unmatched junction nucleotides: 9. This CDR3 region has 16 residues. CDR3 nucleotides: TGTGCCAGCAGCTCAAATCGGGGGGGAGGAACAGATACGCAGTATTTT. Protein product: CASSSNRGGGTDTQYF.

The CDR3, as DNA: TGTGCCAGCAGTGGGACAGGGGGGTTGACCGGGGAGCTGTTTTTT. This translates into CASSGTGGLTGELFF. J is TRBJ2-2 and V is TRBV9; TRBD1 aligns across 11 bases. The CDR3 length is 15 residues. Germline loops: CDR1 SGDLS, CDR2 YYNGEE. With 5 bases clipped from V and 5 bases from J, the junction kept 5 bases outside the gene matches. The whole variable domain, remainder taken from reference TRBV9 and TRBJ2-2, is DSGVTQTPKHLITATGQRVTLRCSPRSGDLSVYWYQQSLDQGLQFLIQYYNGEERAKGNILERFSAQQFPDLHSELNLSSLELGDSALYFCASSGTGGLTGELFFGEGSRLTVL.

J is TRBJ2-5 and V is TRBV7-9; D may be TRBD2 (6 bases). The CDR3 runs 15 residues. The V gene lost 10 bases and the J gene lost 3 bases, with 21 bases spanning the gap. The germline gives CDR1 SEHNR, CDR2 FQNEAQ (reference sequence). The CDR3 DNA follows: TGTGCCATACAATCCCAGGGTCTAGCGAAAGAGACCCAGTACTTC. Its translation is CAIQSQGLAKETQYF.

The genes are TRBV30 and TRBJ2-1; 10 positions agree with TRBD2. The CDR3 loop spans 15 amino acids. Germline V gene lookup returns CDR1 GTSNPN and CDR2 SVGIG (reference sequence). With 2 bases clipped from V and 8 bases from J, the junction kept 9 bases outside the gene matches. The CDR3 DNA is TGTGCCTGGAGTCCCGCTAGCGGGAGAGGGTATGAGCAGTTCTTC. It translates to CAWSPASGRGYEQFF.

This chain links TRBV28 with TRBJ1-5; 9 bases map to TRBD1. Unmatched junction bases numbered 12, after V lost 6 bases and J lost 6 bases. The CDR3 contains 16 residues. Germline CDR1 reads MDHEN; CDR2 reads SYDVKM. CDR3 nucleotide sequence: TGTGCCAGCAGGATAACACAGGGGGCGCTCGGTCAGCCCCAGCATTTT. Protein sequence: CASRITQGALGQPQHF. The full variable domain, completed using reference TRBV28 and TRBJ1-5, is DVKVTQSSRYLVKRTGEKVFLECVQDMDHENMFWYRQDPGLGLRLIYFSYDVKMKEKGDIPEGYSVSREKKERFSLILESASTNQTSMYLCASRITQGALGQPQHFGDGTRLSIL.

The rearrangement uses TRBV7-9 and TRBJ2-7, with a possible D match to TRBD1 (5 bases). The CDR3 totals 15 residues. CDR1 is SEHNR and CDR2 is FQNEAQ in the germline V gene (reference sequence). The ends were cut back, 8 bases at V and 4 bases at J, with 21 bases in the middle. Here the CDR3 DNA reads TGTGCCAGCCCTACCCAGACAGTAAGTGCATACGAGCAGTACTTC. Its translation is CASPTQTVSAYEQYF. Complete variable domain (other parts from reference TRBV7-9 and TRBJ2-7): DTGVSQNPRHKITKRGQNVTFRCDPISEHNRLYWYRQTLGQGPEFLTYFQNEAQLEKSRLLSDRFSAERPKGSFSTLEIQRTEQGDSAMYLCASPTQTVSAYEQYFGPGTRLTVT.

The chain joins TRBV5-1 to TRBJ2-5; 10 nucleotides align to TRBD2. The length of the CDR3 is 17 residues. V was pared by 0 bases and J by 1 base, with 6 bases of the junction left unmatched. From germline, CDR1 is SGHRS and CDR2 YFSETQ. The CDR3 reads CASSLGVLAGAQETQYF. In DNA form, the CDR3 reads TGCGCCAGCAGCTTGGGTGTGCTAGCGGGGGCCCAAGAGACCCAGTACTTC.

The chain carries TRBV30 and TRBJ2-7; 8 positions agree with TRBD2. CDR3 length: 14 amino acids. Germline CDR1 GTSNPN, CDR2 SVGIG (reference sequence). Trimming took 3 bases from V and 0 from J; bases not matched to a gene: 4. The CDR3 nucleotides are TGTGCCTGGAGCGCAAGCGGGAGCTCCTACGAGCAGTACTTC. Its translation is CAWSASGSSYEQYF.

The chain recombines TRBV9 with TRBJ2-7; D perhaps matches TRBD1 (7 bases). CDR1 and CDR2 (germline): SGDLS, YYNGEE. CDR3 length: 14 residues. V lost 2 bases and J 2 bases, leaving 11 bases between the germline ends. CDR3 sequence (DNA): TGTGCCAGCAGCGTGCAGGGGGGAGCCTACGAGCAGTACTTC. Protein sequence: CASSVQGGAYEQYF.

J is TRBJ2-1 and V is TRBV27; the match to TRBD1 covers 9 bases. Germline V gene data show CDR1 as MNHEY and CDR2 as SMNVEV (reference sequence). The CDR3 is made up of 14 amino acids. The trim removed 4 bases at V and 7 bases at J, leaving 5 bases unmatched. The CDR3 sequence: CASSWTGAGNEQFF. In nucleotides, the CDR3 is TGTGCCAGCAGTTGGACAGGGGCTGGGAATGAGCAGTTCTTC.

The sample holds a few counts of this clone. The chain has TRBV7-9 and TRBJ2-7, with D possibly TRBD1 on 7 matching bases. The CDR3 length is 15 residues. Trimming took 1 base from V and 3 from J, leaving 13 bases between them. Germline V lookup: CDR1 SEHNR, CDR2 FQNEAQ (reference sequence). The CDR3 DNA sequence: TGTGCCAGCAGCTTAGAGTATCAGGGGGGCTACGAGCAGTACTTC. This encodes CASSLEYQGGYEQYF.

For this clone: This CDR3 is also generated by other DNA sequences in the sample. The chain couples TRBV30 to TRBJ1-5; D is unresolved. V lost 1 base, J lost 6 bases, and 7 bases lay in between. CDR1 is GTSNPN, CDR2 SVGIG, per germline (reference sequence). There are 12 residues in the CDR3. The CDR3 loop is CAWSGFGQPQHF. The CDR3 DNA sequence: TGTGCCTGGAGTGGATTCGGTCAGCCCCAGCATTTT.

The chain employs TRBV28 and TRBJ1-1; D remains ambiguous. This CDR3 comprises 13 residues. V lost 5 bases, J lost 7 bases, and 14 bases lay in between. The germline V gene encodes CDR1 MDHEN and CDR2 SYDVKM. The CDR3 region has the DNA TGTGCCAGCAGTCCCGGAGGTGGAGTTGAAGCTTTCTTT. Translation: CASSPGGGVEAFF.